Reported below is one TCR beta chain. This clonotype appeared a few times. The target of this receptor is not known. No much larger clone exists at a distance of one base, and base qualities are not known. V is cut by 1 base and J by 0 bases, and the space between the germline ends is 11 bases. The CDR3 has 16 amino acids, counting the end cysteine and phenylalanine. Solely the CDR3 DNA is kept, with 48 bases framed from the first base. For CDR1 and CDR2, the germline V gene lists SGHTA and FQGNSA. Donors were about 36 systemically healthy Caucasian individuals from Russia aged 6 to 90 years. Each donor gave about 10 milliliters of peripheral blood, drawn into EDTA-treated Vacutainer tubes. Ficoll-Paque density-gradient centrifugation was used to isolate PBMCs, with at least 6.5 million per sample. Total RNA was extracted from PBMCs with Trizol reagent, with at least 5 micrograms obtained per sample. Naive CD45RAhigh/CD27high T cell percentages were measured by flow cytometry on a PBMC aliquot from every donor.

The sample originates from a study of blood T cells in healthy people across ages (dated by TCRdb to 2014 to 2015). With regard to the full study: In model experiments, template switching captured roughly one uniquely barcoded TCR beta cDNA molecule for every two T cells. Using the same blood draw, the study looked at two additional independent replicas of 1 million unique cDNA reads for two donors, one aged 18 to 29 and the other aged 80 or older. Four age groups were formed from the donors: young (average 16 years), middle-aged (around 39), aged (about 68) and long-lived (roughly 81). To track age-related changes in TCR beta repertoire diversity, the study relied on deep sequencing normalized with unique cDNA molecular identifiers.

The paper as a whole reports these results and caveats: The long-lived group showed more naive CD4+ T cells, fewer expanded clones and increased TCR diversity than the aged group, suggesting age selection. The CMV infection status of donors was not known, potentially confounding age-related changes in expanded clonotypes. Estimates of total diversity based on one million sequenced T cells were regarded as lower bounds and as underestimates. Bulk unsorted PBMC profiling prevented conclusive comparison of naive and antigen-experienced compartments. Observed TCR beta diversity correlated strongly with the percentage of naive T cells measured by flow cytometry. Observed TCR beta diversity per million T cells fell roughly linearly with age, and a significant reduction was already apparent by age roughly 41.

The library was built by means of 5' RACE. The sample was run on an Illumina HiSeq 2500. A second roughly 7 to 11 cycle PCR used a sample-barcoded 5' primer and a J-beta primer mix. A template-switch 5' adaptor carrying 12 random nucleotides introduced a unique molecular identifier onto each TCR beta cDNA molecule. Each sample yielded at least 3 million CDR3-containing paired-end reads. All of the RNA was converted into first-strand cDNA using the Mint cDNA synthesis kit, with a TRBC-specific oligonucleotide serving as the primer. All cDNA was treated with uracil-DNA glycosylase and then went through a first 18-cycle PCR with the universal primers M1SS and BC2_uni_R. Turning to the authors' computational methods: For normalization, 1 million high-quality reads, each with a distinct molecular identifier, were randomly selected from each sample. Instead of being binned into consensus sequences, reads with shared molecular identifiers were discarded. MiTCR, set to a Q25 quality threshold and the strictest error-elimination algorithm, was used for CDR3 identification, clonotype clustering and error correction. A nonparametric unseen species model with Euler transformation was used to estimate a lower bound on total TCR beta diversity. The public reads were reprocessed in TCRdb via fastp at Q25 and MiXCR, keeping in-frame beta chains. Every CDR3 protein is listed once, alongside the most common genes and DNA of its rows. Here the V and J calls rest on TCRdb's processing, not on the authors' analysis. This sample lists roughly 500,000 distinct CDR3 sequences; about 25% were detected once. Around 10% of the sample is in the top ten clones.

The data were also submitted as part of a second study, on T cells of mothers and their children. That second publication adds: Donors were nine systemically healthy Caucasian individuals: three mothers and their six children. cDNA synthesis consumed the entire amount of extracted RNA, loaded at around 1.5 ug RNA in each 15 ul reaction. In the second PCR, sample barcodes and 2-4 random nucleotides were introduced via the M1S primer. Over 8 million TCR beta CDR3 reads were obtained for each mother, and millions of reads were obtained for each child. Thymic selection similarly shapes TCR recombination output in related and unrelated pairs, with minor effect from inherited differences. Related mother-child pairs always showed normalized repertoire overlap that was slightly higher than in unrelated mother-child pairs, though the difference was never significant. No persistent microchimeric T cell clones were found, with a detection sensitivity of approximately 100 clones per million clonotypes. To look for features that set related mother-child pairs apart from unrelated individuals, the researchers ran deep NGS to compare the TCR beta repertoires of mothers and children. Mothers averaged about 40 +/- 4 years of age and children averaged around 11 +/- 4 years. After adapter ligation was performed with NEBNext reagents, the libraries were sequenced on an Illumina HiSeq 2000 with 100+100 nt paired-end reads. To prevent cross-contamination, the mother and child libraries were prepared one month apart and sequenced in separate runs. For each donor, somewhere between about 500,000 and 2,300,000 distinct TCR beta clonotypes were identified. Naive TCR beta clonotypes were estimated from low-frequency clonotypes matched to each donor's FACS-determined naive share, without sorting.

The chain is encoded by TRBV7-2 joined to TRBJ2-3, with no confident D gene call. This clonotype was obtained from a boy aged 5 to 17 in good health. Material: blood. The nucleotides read TGTGCCAGCAGCTTAGGACTCCAACTCAGCACAGATACGCAGTATTTT. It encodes CASSLGLQLSTDTQYF. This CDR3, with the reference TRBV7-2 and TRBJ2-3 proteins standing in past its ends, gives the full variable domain GAGVSQSPSNKVTEKGKDVELRCDPISGHTALYWYRQSLGQGLEFLIYFQGNSAPDKSGLPSDRFSAERTGGSVSTLTIQRTQQEDSAVYLCASSLGLQLSTDTQYFGPGTRLTVL.